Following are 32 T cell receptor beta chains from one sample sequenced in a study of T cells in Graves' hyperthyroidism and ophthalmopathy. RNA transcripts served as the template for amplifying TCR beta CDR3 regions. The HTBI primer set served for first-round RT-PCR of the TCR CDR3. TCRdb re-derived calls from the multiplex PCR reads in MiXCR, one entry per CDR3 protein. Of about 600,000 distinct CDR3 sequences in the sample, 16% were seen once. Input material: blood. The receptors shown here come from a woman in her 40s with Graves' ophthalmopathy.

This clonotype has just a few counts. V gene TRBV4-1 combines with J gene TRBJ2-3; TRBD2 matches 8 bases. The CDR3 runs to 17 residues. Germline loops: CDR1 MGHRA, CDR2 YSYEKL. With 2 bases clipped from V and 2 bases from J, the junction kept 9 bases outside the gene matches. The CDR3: CASSQLAAGAFTDTQYF. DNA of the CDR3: TGCGCCAGCAGCCAATTGGCAGCGGGAGCTTTCACAGATACGCAGTATTTT.

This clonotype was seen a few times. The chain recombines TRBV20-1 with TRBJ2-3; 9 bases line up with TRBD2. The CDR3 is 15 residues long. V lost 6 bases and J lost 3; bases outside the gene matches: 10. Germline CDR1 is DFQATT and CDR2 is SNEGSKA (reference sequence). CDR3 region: CSAGFIAGVTDTQYF. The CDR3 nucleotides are TGCAGTGCGGGATTTATAGCGGGAGTGACAGATACGCAGTATTTT.

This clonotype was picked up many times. CDR3 loop: CASSERGVAKNIQYF. In nucleotides, the CDR3 is TGTGCCAGCAGCGAGAGGGGGGTAGCCAAAAACATTCAGTACTTC. The chain has TRBV28 and TRBJ2-4, with D perhaps assigned TRBD1 or TRBD2 (6 bases each). The CDR3 consists of 15 residues. Germline CDR1 reads MDHEN; CDR2 reads SYDVKM. V was trimmed by 6 bases and J by 0 bases, leaving 12 bases between them.

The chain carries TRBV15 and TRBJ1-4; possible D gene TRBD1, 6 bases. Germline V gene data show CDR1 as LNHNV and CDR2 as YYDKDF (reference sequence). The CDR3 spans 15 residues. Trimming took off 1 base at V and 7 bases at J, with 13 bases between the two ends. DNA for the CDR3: TGTGCCACCAGCAGAGTGCCCGGACAGTCTGAAAAACTGTTTTTT. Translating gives CATSRVPGQSEKLFF.

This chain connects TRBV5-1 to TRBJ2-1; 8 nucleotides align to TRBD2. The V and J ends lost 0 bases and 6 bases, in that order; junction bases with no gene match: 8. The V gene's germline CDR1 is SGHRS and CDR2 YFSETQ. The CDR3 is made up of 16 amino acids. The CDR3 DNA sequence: TGCGCCAGCAGCTTGGCGGGACTAGGGGCCAGCAATGAGCAGTTCTTC. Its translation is CASSLAGLGASNEQFF.

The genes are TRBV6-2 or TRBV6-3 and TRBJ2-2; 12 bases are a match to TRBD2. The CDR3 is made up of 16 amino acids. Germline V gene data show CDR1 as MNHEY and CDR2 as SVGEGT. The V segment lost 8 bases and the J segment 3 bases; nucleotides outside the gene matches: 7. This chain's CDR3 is CASVSSGRADTGELFF. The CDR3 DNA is TGTGCCAGCGTATCTAGCGGGAGGGCGGACACCGGGGAGCTGTTTTTT.

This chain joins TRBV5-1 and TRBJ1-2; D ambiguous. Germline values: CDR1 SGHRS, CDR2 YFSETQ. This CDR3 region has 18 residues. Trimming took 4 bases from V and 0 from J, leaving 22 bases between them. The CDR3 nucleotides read TGCGCCAGCAGCCAAGATTATAATGTCGGGGTTACTAACTATGGCTACACCTTC. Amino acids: CASSQDYNVGVTNYGYTF. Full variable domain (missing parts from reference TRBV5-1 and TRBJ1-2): KAGVTQTPRYLIKTRGQQVTLSCSPISGHRSVSWYQQTPGQGLQFLFEYFSETQRNKGNFPGRFSGRQFSNSRSEMNVSTLELGDSALYLCASSQDYNVGVTNYGYTFGSGTRLTVV.

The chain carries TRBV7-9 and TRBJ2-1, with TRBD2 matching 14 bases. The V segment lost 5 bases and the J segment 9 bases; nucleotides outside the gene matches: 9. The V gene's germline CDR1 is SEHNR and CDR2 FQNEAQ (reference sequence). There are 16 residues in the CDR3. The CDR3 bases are TGTGCCAGCAGCCCCCCGGGACTAGCGGGAGAAGGTGAGCAGTTCTTC. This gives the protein CASSPPGLAGEGEQFF.

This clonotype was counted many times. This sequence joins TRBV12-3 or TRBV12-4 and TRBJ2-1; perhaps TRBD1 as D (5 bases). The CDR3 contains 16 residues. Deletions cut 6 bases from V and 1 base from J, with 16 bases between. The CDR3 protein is CASSLGPQGSYNEQFF. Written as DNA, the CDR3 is TGTGCCAGCAGCCTCGGACCCCAGGGTTCCTACAATGAGCAGTTCTTC.

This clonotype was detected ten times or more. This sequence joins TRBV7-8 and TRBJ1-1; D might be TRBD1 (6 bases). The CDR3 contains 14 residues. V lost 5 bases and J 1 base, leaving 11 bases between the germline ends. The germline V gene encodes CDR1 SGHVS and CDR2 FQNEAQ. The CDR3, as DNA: TGTGCCAGCAGCCCTTGGGACACGAACACTGAAGCTTTCTTT. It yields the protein CASSPWDTNTEAFF.

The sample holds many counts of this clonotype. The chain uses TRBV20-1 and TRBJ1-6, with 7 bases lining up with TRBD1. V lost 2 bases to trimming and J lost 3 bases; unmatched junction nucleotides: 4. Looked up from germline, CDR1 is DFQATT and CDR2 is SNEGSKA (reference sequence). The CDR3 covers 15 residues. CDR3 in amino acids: CSARQTGVYNSPLHF. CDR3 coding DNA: TGCAGTGCTAGACAAACAGGGGTCTATAATTCACCCCTCCACTTT.

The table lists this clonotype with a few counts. CDR3 sequence: CSARAPDRGPNSPLHF. The CDR3 nucleotides are TGCAGTGCTAGGGCTCCGGACAGGGGCCCTAATTCACCCCTCCACTTT. The chain recombines TRBV20-1 with TRBJ1-6; 9 bases match TRBD1. The CDR3 has 16 residues. Germline CDR1 is DFQATT and CDR2 is SNEGSKA (reference sequence). Trimming removed 3 bases from V and 6 bases from J; junction bases left unmatched: 9.

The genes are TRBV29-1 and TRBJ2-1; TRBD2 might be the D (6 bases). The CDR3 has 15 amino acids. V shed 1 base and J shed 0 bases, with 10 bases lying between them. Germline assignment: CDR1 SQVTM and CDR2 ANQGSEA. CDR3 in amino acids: CSVEGGLYSYNEQFF. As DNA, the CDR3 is TGCAGCGTTGAAGGGGGACTTTACTCCTACAATGAGCAGTTCTTC.

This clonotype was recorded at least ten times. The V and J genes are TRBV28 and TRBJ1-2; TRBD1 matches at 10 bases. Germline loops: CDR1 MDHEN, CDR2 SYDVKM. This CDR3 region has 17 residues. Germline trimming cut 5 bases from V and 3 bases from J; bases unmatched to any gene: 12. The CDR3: CASSPPGTGVFDYGYTF. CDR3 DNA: TGTGCCAGCAGTCCCCCCGGGACAGGGGTTTTTGACTATGGCTACACCTTC.

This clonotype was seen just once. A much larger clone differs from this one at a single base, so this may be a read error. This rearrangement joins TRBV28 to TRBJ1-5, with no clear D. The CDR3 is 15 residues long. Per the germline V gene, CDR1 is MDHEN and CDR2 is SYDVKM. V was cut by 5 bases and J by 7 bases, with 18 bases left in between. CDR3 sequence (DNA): TGTGCCAGCAGTGTTCACAGTCAACTCAAACAGCCCCAGCATTTT. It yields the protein CASSVHSQLKQPQHF.

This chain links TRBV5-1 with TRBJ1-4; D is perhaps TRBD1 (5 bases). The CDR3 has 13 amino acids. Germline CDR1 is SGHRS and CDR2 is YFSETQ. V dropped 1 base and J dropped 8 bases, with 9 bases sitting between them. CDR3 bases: TGCGCCAGCAGCTTGCAAGGGACGGAAAAACTGTTTTTT. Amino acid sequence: CASSLQGTEKLFF.

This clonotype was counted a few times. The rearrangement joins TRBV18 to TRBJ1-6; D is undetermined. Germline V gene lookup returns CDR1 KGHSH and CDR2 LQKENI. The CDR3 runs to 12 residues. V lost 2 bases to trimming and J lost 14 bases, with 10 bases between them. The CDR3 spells CASSPSGSSLHF. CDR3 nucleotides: TGTGCCAGCTCACCAAGCGGTTCGTCCCTCCACTTT.

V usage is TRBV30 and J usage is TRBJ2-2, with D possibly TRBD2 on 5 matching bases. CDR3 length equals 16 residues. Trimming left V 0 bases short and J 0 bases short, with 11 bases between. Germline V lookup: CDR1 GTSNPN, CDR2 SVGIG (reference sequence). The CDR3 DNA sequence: TGTGCCTGGAGTGTTAGAACAGCGGCGAACACCGGGGAGCTGTTTTTT. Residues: CAWSVRTAANTGELFF.

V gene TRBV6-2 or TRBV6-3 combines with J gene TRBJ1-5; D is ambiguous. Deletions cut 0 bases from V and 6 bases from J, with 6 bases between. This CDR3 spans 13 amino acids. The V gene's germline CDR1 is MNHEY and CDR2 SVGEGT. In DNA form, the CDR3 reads TGTGCCAGCAGTTACTCGAAAACTCAGCCCCAGCATTTT. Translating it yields CASSYSKTQPQHF.

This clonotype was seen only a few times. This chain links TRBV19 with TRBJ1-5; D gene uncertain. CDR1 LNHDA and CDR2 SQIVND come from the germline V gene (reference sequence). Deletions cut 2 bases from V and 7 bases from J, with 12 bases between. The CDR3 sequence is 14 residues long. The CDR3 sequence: CASSILANDQPQHF. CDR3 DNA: TGTGCCAGTAGTATATTGGCAAACGACCAGCCCCAGCATTTT.

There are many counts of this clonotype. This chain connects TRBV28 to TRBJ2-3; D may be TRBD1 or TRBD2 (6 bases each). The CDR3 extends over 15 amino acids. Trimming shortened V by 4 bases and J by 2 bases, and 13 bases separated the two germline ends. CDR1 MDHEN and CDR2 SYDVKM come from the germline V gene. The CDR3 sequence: CASSSAGGHTDTQYF. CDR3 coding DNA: TGTGCCAGCAGTTCTGCCGGGGGCCACACAGATACGCAGTATTTT.

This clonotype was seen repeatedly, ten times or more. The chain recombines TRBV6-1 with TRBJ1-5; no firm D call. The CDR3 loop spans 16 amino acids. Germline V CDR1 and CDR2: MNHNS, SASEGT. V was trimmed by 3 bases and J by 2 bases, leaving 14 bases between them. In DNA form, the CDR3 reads TGTGCCAGCAGTGATGACCCAACGCGGGGCAATCAGCCCCAGCATTTT. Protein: CASSDDPTRGNQPQHF.

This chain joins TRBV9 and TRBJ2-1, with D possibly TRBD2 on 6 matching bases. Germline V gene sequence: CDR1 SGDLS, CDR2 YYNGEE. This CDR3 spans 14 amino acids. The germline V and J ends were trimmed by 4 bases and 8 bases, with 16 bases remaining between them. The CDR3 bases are TGTGCCAGCAGCACCGGGACTCTATGGGATGAGCAGTTCTTC. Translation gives CASSTGTLWDEQFF.

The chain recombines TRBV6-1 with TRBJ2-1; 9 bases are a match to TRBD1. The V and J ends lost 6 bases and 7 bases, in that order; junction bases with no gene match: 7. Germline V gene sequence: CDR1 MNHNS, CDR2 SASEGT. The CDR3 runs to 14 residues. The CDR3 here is CASSSGQGLNEQFF. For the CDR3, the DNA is TGTGCCAGCAGCTCGGGACAGGGTTTAAATGAGCAGTTCTTC.

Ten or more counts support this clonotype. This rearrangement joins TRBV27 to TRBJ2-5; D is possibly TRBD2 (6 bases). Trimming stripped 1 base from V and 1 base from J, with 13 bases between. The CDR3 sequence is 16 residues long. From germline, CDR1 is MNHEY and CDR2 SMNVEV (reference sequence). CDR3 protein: CASSLYEPSAQETQYF. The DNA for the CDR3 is TGTGCCAGCAGTTTATACGAGCCTAGCGCCCAAGAGACCCAGTACTTC.

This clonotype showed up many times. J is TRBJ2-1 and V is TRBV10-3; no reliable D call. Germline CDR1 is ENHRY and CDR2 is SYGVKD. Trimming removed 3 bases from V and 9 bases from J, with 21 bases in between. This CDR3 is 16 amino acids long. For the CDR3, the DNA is TGTGCCATCAGTGACCTGTCATGGGGAACAATGGGTGAGCAGTTCTTC. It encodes CAISDLSWGTMGEQFF.

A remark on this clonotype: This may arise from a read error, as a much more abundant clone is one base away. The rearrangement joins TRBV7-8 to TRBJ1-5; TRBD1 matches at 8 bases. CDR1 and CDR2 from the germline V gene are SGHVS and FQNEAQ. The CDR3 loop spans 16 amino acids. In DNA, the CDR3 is TGTGCCAGCGGCTTAGCCTCAGGGGGCGGACGTCAGCCCCAGCATTTT. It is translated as CASGLASGGGRQPQHF. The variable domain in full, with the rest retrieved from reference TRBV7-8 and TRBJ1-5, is GAGVSQSPRYKVAKRGQDVALRCDPISGHVSLFWYQQALGQGPEFLTYFQNEAQLDKSGLPSDRFFAERPEGSVSTLKIQRTQQEDSAVYLCASGLASGGGRQPQHFGDGTRLSIL.

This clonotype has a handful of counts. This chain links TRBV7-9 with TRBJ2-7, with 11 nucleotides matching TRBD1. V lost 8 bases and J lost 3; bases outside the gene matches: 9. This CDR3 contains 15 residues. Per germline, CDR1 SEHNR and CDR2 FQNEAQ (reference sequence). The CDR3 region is CASLPGQGGNYEQYF. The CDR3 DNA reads TGTGCCAGCTTACCGGGACAGGGGGGCAACTACGAGCAGTACTTC.

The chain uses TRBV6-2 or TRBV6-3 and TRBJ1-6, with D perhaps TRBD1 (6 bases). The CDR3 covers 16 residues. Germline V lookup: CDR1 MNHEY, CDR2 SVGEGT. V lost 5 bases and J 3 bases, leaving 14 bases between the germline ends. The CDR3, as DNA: TGTGCCAGCAGTCCCTTCGACAGGAGCTATAATTCACCCCTCCACTTT. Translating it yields CASSPFDRSYNSPLHF.

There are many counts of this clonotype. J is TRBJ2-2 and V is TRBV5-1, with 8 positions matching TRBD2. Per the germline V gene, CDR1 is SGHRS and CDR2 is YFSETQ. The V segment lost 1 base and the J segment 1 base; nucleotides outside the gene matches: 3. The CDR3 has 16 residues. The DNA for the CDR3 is TGCGCCAGCAGCTTGACTAGCGGAGGGAACACCGGGGAGCTGTTTTTT. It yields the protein CASSLTSGGNTGELFF.

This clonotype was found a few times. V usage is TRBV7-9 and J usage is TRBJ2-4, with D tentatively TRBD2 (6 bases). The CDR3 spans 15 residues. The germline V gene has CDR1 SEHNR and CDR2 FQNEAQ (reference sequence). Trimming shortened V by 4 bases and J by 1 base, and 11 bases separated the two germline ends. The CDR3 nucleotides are TGTGCCAGCAGCTGGGGCCGGGAGGCCAAAAACATTCAGTACTTC. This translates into CASSWGREAKNIQYF.

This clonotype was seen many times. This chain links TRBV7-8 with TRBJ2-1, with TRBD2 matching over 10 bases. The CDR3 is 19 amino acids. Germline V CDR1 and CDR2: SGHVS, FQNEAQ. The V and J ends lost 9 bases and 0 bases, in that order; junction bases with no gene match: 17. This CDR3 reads CASPDGGLAALSSYNEQFF. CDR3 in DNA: TGTGCCAGTCCCGACGGAGGACTAGCGGCCTTGAGCTCCTACAATGAGCAGTTCTTC.